The 2 T cell receptor beta chains below all came from one sample that was sequenced in a study of T-cell reconstitution after alpha-beta-depleted transplantation in children. Preparation of the TCRbeta library used unique molecular identifiers. TCRdb reprocessed the PCR reads via MiXCR and lists one record per CDR3 protein. Of about 980,000 distinct CDR3 sequences listed, 25% to 30% are singletons. Specimen: PBMCs, mostly from graft donor cells, collected 360 days after TCRalphabeta/CD19-depleted stem cell transplant. These receptors were taken from a boy under three years old who had a stem cell transplant for SCID, so the T cells may come from the graft donor.

CDR3 sequence reads: CASSGRPIYGYTF. CDR3 nucleotides: TGTGCCAGCAGCGGACGGCCTATCTATGGCTACACCTTC. The chain recombines TRBV6-2 or TRBV6-3 with TRBJ1-2; D unclear. The V end lost 6 bases, the J end lost 4 bases, and 12 bases lay between the germline ends. The germline V gene has CDR1 MNHEY and CDR2 SVGEGT. This CDR3 has 13 amino acids.

This clonotype has more than one count but fewer than ten. The chain joins TRBV20-1 to TRBJ2-7, with TRBD2 matching over 10 bases. Germline V lookup: CDR1 DFQATT, CDR2 SNEGSKA (reference sequence). V trimming: 6 bases; J trimming: 2 bases; junction bases outside the gene matches: 4. The CDR3 is made up of 13 amino acids. The DNA of the CDR3 is TGCAGTGCCCTGAGCGGGGGGGCCTACGAGCAGTACTTC. Its protein is CSALSGGAYEQYF.